A selection of T cell receptor beta chains follows, all from one sample in a study of blood T cell dynamics during melanoma immunotherapy. TCRdb keeps only in-frame clones here, not all; method: immunoSEQ multiplex PCR. The repertoire consists of approximately 9,800 clones, with about 86% occurring once and the leading ten covering 8% to 10%. This material consisted of blood, taken from a patient treated with checkpoint blockade. These receptors all come from a human donor with melanoma. The CDR3 runs from the conserved cysteine through the conserved F or W. A D gene is named only where the DNA matches it firmly. Clone size appears in some rows only: once, few, many, or a class for an expanded clone.

length: 15
J: TRBJ2-7
V: TRBV11-2
D: TRBD1
size: .
CDR3: CASSNLRDSPYEQYF
DNA: TGTGCCAGCAGCAACCTCCGGGACAGTCCCTACGAGCAGTACTTC

length: 14
J: TRBJ1-4
V: TRBV9
D: TRBD1
size: few
CDR3: CASNSGGPNEKLFF
DNA: TGTGCCAGCAACTCAGGGGGCCCTAATGAAAAACTGTTTTTT

length: 16
J: TRBJ2-2
V: TRBV5-6
D: .
size: .
CDR3: CASSTYDNRKAGELFF
DNA: TGTGCCAGCAGCACCTACGACAACAGAAAGGCCGGGGAGCTGTTTTTT

length: 14
J: TRBJ1-5
V: TRBV2
D: TRBD1
size: once
CDR3: CASRADREGQPQHF
DNA: TGTGCCAGCAGGGCGGACAGGGAGGGTCAGCCCCAGCATTTT

length: 14
J: TRBJ1-1
V: TRBV6-5
D: .
size: .
CDR3: CASKVQRSNTEAFF
DNA: TGTGCCAGCAAAGTACAGAGGTCGAACACTGAAGCTTTCTTT

length: 14
J: TRBJ1-6
V: TRBV7-2
D: .
size: .
CDR3: CASSSTGNHSPLHF
DNA: TGTGCCAGCAGCTCTACAGGGAACCATTCACCCCTCCACTTT

length: 11
J: TRBJ2-5
V: TRBV7-9
D: .
size: .
CDR3: CASSSRETQYF
DNA: TGTGCCAGCAGCTCGAGAGAGACCCAGTACTTC

length: 15
J: TRBJ2-3
V: TRBV6-1
D: .
size: .
CDR3: CASSPTLGTVDTQYF
DNA: TGTGCCAGCAGCCCGACATTGGGTACAGTAGATACGCAGTATTTT

length: 15
J: TRBJ1-2
V: TRBV14
D: TRBD1
size: once
CDR3: CASSPYRGSGFGYTF
DNA: TGTGCCAGCAGCCCGTACAGGGGATCGGGTTTCGGCTACACCTTC

length: 13
J: TRBJ2-7
V: TRBV7-7
D: TRBD1
size: .
CDR3: CASSVDRVHEQYF
DNA: TGTGCTAGCAGCGTTGACAGGGTCCACGAGCAGTACTTC

length: 14
J: TRBJ1-6
V: TRBV30
D: TRBD1
size: .
CDR3: CAYEGGTGHSPLHF
DNA: TGTGCCTACGAGGGGGGGACAGGTCATTCACCCCTCCACTTT

length: 13
J: TRBJ2-5
V: TRBV19
D: .
size: .
CDR3: CASSGVSYETQYF
DNA: TGTGCCAGTAGTGGCGTGTCATACGAGACCCAGTACTTC

length: 17
J: TRBJ2-5
V: TRBV9
D: TRBD2
size: .
CDR3: CASSVGASGGDMETQYF
DNA: TGTGCCAGCAGCGTAGGCGCTAGCGGGGGGGATATGGAGACCCAGTACTTC

length: 13
J: TRBJ1-2
V: TRBV28
D: .
size: .
CDR3: CASKVGNEYGYTF
DNA: TGTGCCAGCAAGGTTGGTAACGAATATGGCTACACCTTC

length: 14
J: TRBJ2-7
V: TRBV25-1
D: TRBD1
size: .
CDR3: CASRGQGDVHEQYF
DNA: TGTGCCAGCCGAGGACAGGGAGACGTTCACGAGCAGTACTTC

length: 13
J: TRBJ1-2
V: TRBV5-1
D: .
size: .
CDR3: CASSLGANYGYTF
DNA: TGCGCCAGCAGCTTGGGAGCTAACTATGGCTACACCTTC

length: 15
J: TRBJ1-2
V: TRBV7-2
D: .
size: .
CDR3: CASSLREGAGYGYTF
DNA: TGTGCCAGCAGCTTACGTGAAGGGGCAGGCTATGGCTACACCTTC

length: 14
J: TRBJ1-3
V: TRBV9
D: .
size: .
CDR3: CASSADSSGNTIYF
DNA: TGTGCCAGCAGCGCCGACAGCTCTGGAAACACCATATATTTT

length: 14
J: TRBJ1-2
V: TRBV19
D: TRBD1
size: .
CDR3: CATLGTDSNYGYTF
DNA: TGTGCCACCCTGGGGACAGACTCTAACTATGGCTACACCTTC

length: 15
J: TRBJ2-3
V: TRBV6-5
D: .
size: .
CDR3: CASSQTAGPTDTQYF
DNA: TGTGCCAGCAGCCAGACCGCCGGGCCCACAGATACGCAGTATTTT

length: 14
J: TRBJ2-7
V: TRBV5-6
D: .
size: .
CDR3: CASSPGGPAYEQYF
DNA: TGTGCCAGCAGCCCTGGGGGCCCCGCCTACGAGCAGTACTTC

length: 13
J: TRBJ2-5
V: TRBV27
D: .
size: .
CDR3: CASSFDLQETQYF
DNA: TGTGCCAGCAGTTTTGATCTCCAAGAGACCCAGTACTTC

length: 15
J: TRBJ2-7
V: TRBV18
D: .
size: .
CDR3: CASSPTDSAFYEQYF
DNA: TGTGCCAGCTCCCCGACGGACTCGGCTTTCTACGAGCAGTACTTC

length: 16
J: TRBJ1-1
V: TRBV21-1
D: .
size: .
CDR3: CASSKDRPPMNTEAFF
DNA: TGTGCCAGCAGTAAGGACAGGCCCCCTATGAACACTGAAGCTTTCTTT

length: 18
J: TRBJ2-7
V: TRBV4-2
D: .
size: few
CDR3: CASSQGDSQLGGSYEQYF
DNA: TGTGCCAGCAGCCAAGGGGACTCACAACTTGGAGGATCCTACGAGCAGTACTTC

length: 13
J: TRBJ1-2
V: TRBV6-1
D: .
size: .
CDR3: CASSLDGDNGYTF
DNA: TGTGCCAGCAGTCTTGACGGAGATAATGGCTACACCTTC

length: 14
J: TRBJ2-7
V: TRBV14
D: .
size: once
CDR3: CASSQDLGNHEQYF
DNA: TGTGCCAGCAGCCAAGACCTCGGGAACCACGAGCAGTACTTC

length: 14
J: TRBJ1-1
V: TRBV4-3
D: .
size: .
CDR3: CASSQETGMTEAFF
DNA: TGCGCCAGCAGCCAAGAAACAGGGATGACTGAAGCTTTCTTT

length: 15
J: TRBJ2-5
V: TRBV19
D: TRBD2
size: .
CDR3: CASSIKGTSQETQYF
DNA: TGTGCCAGTAGTATAAAAGGGACTAGCCAAGAGACCCAGTACTTC

length: 13
J: TRBJ2-1
V: TRBV11-2
D: .
size: .
CDR3: CASEGGPYNEQFF
DNA: TGTGCCAGCGAGGGGGGGCCTTACAATGAGCAGTTCTTC

length: 12
J: TRBJ2-7
V: TRBV30
D: .
size: .
CDR3: CAWSVTGDEQYF
DNA: TGTGCCTGGAGTGTAACGGGGGACGAGCAGTACTTC

length: 13
J: TRBJ1-1
V: TRBV19
D: TRBD1
size: once
CDR3: CATENHRGLEAFF
DNA: TGTGCCACAGAGAATCACAGGGGATTAGAAGCTTTCTTT

length: 13
J: TRBJ1-2
V: TRBV28
D: .
size: .
CDR3: CASTTFGRGGYTF
DNA: TGTGCCAGCACCACCTTTGGGCGAGGCGGCTACACCTTC

length: 13
J: TRBJ2-1
V: TRBV21-1
D: .
size: .
CDR3: CASSKVRYNEQFF
DNA: TGTGCCAGCAGCAAAGTTAGGTACAATGAGCAGTTCTTC

length: 15
J: TRBJ1-3
V: TRBV19
D: .
size: .
CDR3: CASSISGNSGNTIYF
DNA: TGTGCCAGTAGTATATCAGGCAACTCTGGAAACACCATATATTTT

length: 14
J: TRBJ1-6
V: TRBV27
D: .
size: .
CDR3: CASRLGVNNSPLHF
DNA: TGTGCCAGCAGACTTGGGGTGAATAATTCACCCCTCCACTTT

length: 14
J: TRBJ1-1
V: TRBV10-3
D: .
size: .
CDR3: CAISENWANTEAFF
DNA: TGTGCCATCAGTGAGAACTGGGCGAACACTGAAGCTTTCTTT

length: 14
J: TRBJ1-4
V: TRBV19
D: .
size: .
CDR3: CASTRALTNEKLFF
DNA: TGTGCCAGTACCCGAGCCTTAACTAATGAAAAACTGTTTTTT

length: 15
J: TRBJ2-7
V: TRBV29-1
D: .
size: .
CDR3: CSVGRGAVSSYEQYF
DNA: TGCAGCGTTGGGCGCGGGGCAGTGAGCTCCTACGAGCAGTACTTC

length: 13
J: TRBJ2-7
V: TRBV19
D: .
size: .
CDR3: CASSIMAAGEQYF
DNA: TGTGCCAGTAGTATCATGGCAGCGGGCGAGCAGTACTTC

length: 15
J: TRBJ2-4
V: TRBV5-1
D: .
size: once
CDR3: CASSLVDGGANIQYF
DNA: TGCGCCAGCAGCTTGGTCGATGGGGGGGCAAACATTCAGTACTTC

length: 15
J: TRBJ2-7
V: TRBV4-1
D: TRBD1
size: .
CDR3: CASSQGTASSYEQYF
DNA: TGCGCCAGCAGCCAGGGGACAGCTTCCTCCTACGAGCAGTACTTC

length: 16
J: TRBJ2-7
V: TRBV7-9
D: TRBD1
size: once
CDR3: CASSSRGTGKTYEQYF
DNA: TGTGCCAGCAGCTCAAGGGGGACAGGGAAAACCTACGAGCAGTACTTC

length: 14
J: TRBJ2-7
V: TRBV9
D: .
size: .
CDR3: CASSPGRSGIEQYF
DNA: TGTGCCAGCAGCCCGGGGCGCAGCGGCATCGAGCAGTACTTC

length: 14
J: TRBJ2-3
V: TRBV7-6
D: TRBD2
size: .
CDR3: CASSLAGGTDTQYF
DNA: TGTGCCAGCAGCTTAGCGGGAGGGACAGATACGCAGTATTTT

length: 14
J: TRBJ2-7
V: TRBV10-3
D: TRBD2
size: .
CDR3: CAISGVGLATEQYF
DNA: TGTGCCATCAGTGGGGTGGGACTAGCGACCGAGCAGTACTTC

length: 11
J: TRBJ2-7
V: TRBV4-2
D: .
size: .
CDR3: CASSESYEQYF
DNA: TGTGCCAGCAGCGAGTCCTACGAGCAGTACTTC

length: 15
J: TRBJ1-5
V: TRBV5-5
D: .
size: .
CDR3: CASSPDLHSNQPQHF
DNA: TGTGCCAGCAGCCCGGACCTTCATAGCAATCAGCCCCAGCATTTT

length: 15
J: TRBJ2-2
V: TRBV27
D: .
size: .
CDR3: CASSLQVTNTGELFF
DNA: TGTGCCAGCAGCTTGCAGGTGACGAACACCGGGGAGCTGTTTTTT

length: 13
J: TRBJ1-4
V: TRBV6-5
D: .
size: once
CDR3: CASTRQVNEKLFF
DNA: TGTGCCAGCACAAGACAGGTTAATGAAAAACTGTTTTTT

length: 17
J: TRBJ2-3
V: TRBV4-1
D: .
size: .
CDR3: CASSQHVLRQEGYTQYF
DNA: TGCGCCAGCAGCCAACATGTGCTTAGACAGGAAGGCTATACGCAGTATTTT

length: 14
J: TRBJ1-1
V: TRBV11-1
D: TRBD1
size: .
CDR3: CASSIGQGESPAFF
DNA: TGTGCCAGCAGCATCGGACAGGGGGAGAGTCCGGCTTTCTTT

length: 14
J: TRBJ1-2
V: TRBV7-9
D: TRBD1
size: .
CDR3: CASSLGDRVDGYTF
DNA: TGTGCCAGCAGCTTAGGGGACAGGGTCGACGGCTACACCTTC

length: 15
J: TRBJ1-2
V: TRBV15
D: TRBD1
size: .
CDR3: CATSGTGDSSYGYTF
DNA: TGTGCCACCAGCGGAACAGGGGATTCTAGCTATGGCTACACCTTC

length: 17
J: TRBJ2-5
V: TRBV5-4
D: TRBD2
size: .
CDR3: CASSTGTSGGAGETQYF
DNA: TGTGCCAGCAGCACAGGGACTAGCGGGGGGGCGGGAGAGACCCAGTACTTC

length: 14
J: TRBJ1-2
V: TRBV6-1
D: TRBD1
size: .
CDR3: CASSHTGGNYGYTF
DNA: TGTGCCAGCAGTCATACAGGGGGGAACTATGGCTACACCTTC

length: 17
J: TRBJ1-6
V: TRBV5-6
D: TRBD1
size: .
CDR3: CASTFDPGQGTPAPLHF
DNA: TGTGCCAGCACCTTCGATCCGGGACAGGGGACTCCGGCACCCCTCCACTTT